What follows is one TCR beta chain and its context. The data derive from a study of blood T cell repertoires in COVID-19. Study background: Samples came from the United States, Italy and Spain, spanning acute and convalescent COVID-19. The cDNA or gDNA used as material had been derived from T cells, B-cell-depleted T cells, or PBMCs.

This CDR3 is built from 15 residues. Per germline, CDR1 SGHNT and CDR2 YENEEA. Unmatched junction bases numbered 7, after V lost 5 bases and J lost 7 bases. Authors' data handling: How many nucleated cells were present was estimated from reference gene primer amplification. Profiled with immunoSEQ multiplex PCR; TCRdb holds only in-frame clones, not every one. V, J and clone size are taken as reported in that table, and D and trimming were inferred from the DNA itself. The sample has 160,000 or so clones; about 81% are singletons. The specimen sequenced was peripheral blood. The sequence was obtained from a human donor in a cohort sampled during active COVID-19. This chain links TRBV11-3 with TRBJ2-2, with 10 bases lining up with TRBD2. For the CDR3, the DNA is TGTGCCAGCAGCGATAGCGGGGGGACCGTCGGGGAGCTGTTTTTT. Its translation: CASSDSGGTVGELFF.